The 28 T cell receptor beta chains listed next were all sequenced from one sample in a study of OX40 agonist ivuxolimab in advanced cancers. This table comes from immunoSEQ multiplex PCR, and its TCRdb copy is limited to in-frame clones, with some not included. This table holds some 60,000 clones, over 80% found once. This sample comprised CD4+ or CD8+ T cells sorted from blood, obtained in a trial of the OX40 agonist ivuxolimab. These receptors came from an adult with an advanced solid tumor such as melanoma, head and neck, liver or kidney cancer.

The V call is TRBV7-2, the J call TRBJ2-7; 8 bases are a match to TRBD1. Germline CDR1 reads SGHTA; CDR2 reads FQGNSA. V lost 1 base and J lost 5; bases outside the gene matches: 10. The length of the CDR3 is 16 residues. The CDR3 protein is CASSLDIGRGPNEQYF. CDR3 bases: TGTGCCAGCAGCTTAGATATCGGCAGGGGGCCCAACGAGCAGTACTTC.

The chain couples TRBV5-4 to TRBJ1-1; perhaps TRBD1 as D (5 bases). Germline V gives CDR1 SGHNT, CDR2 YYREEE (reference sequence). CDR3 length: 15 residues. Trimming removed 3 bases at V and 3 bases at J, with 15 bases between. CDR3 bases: TGTGCCAGCAGCTCGCCCCGCACGGGGGACACTGAAGCTTTCTTT. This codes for CASSSPRTGDTEAFF.

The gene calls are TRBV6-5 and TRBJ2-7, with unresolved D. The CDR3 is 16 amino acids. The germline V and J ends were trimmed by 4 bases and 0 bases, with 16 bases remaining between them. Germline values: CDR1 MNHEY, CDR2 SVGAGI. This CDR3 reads CASSLSWTPSSYEQYF. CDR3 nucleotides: TGTGCCAGCAGTTTATCCTGGACGCCTAGCTCCTACGAGCAGTACTTC.

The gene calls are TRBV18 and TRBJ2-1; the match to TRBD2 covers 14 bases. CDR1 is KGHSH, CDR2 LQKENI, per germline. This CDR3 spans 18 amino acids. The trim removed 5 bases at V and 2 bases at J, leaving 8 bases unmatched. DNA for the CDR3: TGTGCCAGCTCAAAACCCGGGACTAGCGGGGGTACCTACAATGAGCAGTTCTTC. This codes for CASSKPGTSGGTYNEQFF. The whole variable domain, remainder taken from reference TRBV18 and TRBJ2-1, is NAGVMQNPRHLVRRRGQEARLRCSPMKGHSHVYWYRQLPEEGLKFMVYLQKENIIDESGMPKERFSAEFPKEGPSILRIQQVVRGDSAAYFCASSKPGTSGGTYNEQFFGPGTRLTVL.

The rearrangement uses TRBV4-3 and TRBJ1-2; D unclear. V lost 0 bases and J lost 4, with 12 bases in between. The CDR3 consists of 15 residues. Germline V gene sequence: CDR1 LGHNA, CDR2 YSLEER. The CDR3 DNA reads TGCGCCAGCAGCCAAGATCACAGTACCTTCTATGGCTACACCTTC. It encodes CASSQDHSTFYGYTF.

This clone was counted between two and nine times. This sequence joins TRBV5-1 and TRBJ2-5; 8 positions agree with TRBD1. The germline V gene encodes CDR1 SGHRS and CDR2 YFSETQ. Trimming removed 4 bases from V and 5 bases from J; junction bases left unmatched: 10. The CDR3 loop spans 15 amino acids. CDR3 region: CASSPDRGPGETQYF. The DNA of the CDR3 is TGCGCCAGCAGCCCTGACAGGGGCCCCGGGGAGACCCAGTACTTC.

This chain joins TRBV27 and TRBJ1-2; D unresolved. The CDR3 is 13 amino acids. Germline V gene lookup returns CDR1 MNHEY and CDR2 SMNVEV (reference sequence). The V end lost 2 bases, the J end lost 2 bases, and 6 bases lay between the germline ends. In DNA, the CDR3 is TGTGCCAGCAGTTTAAGAGAGAACTATGGCTACACCTTC. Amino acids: CASSLRENYGYTF.

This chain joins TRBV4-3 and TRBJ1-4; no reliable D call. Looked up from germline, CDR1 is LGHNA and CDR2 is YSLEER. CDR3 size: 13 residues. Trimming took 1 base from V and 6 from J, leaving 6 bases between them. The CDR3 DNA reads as TGCGCCAGCAGCCAAGGGCAGGATGAAAAACTGTTTTTT. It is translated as CASSQGQDEKLFF.

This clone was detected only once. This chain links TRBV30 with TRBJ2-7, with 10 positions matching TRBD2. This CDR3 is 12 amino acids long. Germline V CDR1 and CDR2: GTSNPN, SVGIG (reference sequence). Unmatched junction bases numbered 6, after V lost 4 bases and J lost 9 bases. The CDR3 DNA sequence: TGTGCCTGGACTGGGGCTAGCGGGAGGCAGTACTTC. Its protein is CAWTGASGRQYF.

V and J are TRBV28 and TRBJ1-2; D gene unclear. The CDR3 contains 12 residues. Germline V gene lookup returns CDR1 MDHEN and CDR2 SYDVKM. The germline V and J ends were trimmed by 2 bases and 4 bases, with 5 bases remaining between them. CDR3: CASSLPSYGYTF. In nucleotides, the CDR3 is TGTGCCAGCAGTTTACCCAGCTATGGCTACACCTTC.

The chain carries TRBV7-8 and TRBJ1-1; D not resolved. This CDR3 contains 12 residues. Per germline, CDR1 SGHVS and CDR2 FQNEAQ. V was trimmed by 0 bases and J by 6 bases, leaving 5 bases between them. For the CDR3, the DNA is TGTGCCAGCAGCTTAGCGGGGTCTGAAGCTTTCTTT. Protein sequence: CASSLAGSEAFF.

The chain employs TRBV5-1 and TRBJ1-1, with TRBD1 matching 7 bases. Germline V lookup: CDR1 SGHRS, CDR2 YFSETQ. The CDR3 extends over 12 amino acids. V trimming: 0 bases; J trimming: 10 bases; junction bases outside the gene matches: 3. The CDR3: CASSLGQGRAFF. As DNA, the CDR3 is TGCGCCAGCAGCTTGGGACAGGGCAGAGCTTTCTTT. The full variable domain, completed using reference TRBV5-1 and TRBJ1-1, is KAGVTQTPRYLIKTRGQQVTLSCSPISGHRSVSWYQQTPGQGLQFLFEYFSETQRNKGNFPGRFSGRQFSNSRSEMNVSTLELGDSALYLCASSLGQGRAFFGQGTRLTVV.

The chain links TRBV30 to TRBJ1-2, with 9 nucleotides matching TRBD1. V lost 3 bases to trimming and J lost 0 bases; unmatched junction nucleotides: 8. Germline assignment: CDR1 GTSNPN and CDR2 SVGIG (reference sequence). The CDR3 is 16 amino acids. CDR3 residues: CAWSRDRVRANYGYTF. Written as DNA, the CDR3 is TGTGCCTGGAGCCGGGACAGGGTTCGGGCTAACTATGGCTACACCTTC.

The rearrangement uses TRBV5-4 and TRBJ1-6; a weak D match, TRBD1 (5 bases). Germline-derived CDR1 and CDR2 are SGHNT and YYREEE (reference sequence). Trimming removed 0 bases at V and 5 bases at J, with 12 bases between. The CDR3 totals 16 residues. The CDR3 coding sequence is TGTGCCAGCAGCTTGGCCCCAGGGAGGGATAATTCACCCCTCCACTTT. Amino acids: CASSLAPGRDNSPLHF.

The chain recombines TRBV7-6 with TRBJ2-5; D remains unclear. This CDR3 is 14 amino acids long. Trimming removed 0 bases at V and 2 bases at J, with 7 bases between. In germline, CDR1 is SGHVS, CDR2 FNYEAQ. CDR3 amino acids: CASSLANSQETQYF. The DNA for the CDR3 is TGTGCCAGCAGCTTAGCGAACAGTCAAGAGACCCAGTACTTC.

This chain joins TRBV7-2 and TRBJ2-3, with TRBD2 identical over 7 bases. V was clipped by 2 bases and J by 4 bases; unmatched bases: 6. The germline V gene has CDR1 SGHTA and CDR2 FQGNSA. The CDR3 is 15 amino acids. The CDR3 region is CASSLFGRGADTQYF. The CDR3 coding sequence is TGTGCCAGCAGCTTATTTGGACGGGGGGCAGATACGCAGTATTTT.

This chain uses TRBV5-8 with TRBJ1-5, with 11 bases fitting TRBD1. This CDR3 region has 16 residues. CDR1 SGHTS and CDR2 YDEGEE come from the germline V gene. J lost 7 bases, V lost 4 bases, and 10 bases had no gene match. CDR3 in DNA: TGTGCCAGCAGCCCCATGACCGGGACAGGGGGACAGCCCCAGCATTTT. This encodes CASSPMTGTGGQPQHF.

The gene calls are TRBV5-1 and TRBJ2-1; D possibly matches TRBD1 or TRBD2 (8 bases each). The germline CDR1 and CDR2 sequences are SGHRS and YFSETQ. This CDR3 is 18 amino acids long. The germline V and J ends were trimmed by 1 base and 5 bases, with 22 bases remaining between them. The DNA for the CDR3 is TGCGCCAGCAGCTTGTCCCCGGGGGGGACAGGAACCAACAATGAGCAGTTCTTC. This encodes CASSLSPGGTGTNNEQFF.

The CDR3 here is CASSPMGVPNQPQHF. CDR3 in DNA: TGTGCCAGCAGCCCGATGGGCGTACCTAATCAGCCCCAGCATTTT. The chain joins TRBV5-5 to TRBJ1-5; D gene ambiguous. Per the germline V gene, CDR1 is SGHKS and CDR2 is YYEKEE (reference sequence). V was pared by 4 bases and J by 4 bases, with 15 bases between. This CDR3 is 15 amino acids long.

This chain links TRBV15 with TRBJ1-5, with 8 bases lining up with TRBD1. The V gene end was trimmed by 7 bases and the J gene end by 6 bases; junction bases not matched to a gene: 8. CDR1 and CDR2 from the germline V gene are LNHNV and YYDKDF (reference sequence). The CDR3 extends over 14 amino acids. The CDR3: CATNPGQVSQPQHF. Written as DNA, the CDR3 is TGTGCCACCAACCCGGGACAGGTGAGTCAGCCCCAGCATTTT.

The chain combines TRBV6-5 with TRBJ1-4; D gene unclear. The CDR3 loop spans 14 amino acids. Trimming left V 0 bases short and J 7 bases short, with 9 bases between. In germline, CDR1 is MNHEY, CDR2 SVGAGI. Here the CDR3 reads CASSYSPRGEKLFF. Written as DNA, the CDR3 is TGTGCCAGCAGTTACTCTCCCAGAGGTGAAAAACTGTTTTTT.

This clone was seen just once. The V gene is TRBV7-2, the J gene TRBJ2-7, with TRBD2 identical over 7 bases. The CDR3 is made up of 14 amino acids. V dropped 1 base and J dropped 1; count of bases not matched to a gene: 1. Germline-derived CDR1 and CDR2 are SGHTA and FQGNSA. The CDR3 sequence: CASSLGAGSYEQYF. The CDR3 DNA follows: TGTGCCAGCAGCTTAGGAGCGGGGTCCTACGAGCAGTACTTC.

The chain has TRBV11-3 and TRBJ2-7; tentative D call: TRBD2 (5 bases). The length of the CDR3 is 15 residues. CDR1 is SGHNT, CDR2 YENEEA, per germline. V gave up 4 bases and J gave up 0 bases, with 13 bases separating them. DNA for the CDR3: TGTGCCAGCAGCTCAATCGGACTTAGCTCCTACGAGCAGTACTTC. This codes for CASSSIGLSSYEQYF.

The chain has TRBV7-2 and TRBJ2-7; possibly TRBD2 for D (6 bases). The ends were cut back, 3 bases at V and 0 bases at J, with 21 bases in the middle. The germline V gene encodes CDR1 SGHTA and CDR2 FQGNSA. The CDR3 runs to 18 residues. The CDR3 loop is CASSFTASRGSSSYEQYF. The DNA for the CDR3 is TGTGCCAGCAGCTTTACCGCCTCTCGGGGGAGCTCCTCCTACGAGCAGTACTTC.

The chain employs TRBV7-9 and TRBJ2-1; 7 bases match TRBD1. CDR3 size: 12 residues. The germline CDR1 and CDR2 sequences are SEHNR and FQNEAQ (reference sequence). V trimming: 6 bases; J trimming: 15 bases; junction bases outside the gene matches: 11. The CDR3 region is CASSRDRVLRFF. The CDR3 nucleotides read TGTGCCAGCAGTAGAGACAGGGTGCTTAGGTTCTTC.

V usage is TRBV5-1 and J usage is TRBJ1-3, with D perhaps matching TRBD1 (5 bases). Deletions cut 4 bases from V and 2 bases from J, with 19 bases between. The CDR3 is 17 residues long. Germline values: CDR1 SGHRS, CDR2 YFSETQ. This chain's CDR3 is CASSPNLGGFAGNTIYF. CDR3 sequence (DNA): TGCGCCAGCAGCCCCAACCTTGGGGGATTCGCTGGAAACACCATATATTTT.

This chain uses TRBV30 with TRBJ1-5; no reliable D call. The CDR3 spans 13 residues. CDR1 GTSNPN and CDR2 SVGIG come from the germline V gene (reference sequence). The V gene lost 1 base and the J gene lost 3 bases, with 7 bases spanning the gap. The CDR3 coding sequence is TGTGCCTGGAGTGACAGCCCCAATCAGCCCCAGCATTTT. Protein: CAWSDSPNQPQHF.

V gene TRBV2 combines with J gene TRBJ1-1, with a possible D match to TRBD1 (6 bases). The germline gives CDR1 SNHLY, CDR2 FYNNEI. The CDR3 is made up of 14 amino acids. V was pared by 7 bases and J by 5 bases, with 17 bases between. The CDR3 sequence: CASTQQGRWTEAFF. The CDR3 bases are TGTGCCAGCACTCAACAGGGTAGGTGGACTGAAGCTTTCTTT.